The 25 T cell receptor beta chains in this list originate from one sample, sequenced in a study of blood T cell repertoires in COVID-19. Clones were read by immunoSEQ multiplex PCR, and TCRdb kept only the in-frame ones, dropping some. The profile shows 230,000 or so clones, roughly 85% of them singletons. Sequencing used PBMCs or T cells enriched from blood (not recorded which). The receptors come from a woman aged 45 to 65 who had been exposed to COVID-19.

The V call is TRBV28, the J call TRBJ1-4; perhaps TRBD1 as D (6 bases). The CDR3 is made up of 14 amino acids. Germline CDR1 and CDR2: MDHEN and SYDVKM. The V and J ends lost 5 bases and 8 bases respectively, with 15 bases between them. The DNA of the CDR3 is TGTGCCAGCAGTATACAGGGTACTCGGGAAAAACTGTTTTTT. Translating gives CASSIQGTREKLFF.

The genes are TRBV5-1 and TRBJ1-1; a weak D match, TRBD1 (5 bases). The CDR3 is made up of 15 amino acids. Germline values: CDR1 SGHRS, CDR2 YFSETQ. V shed 0 bases and J shed 0 bases, with 9 bases lying between them. The CDR3 reads CASSLGDSMNTEAFF. The DNA for the CDR3 is TGCGCCAGCAGCTTGGGTGACAGCATGAACACTGAAGCTTTCTTT.

The chain's CDR3 is CASSYTGTSTETQYF. DNA of the CDR3: TGTGCCAGCAGTTACACCGGGACTAGTACGGAGACCCAGTACTTC. J is TRBJ2-5 and V is TRBV6-2 or TRBV6-3; TRBD2 matches at 8 bases. This CDR3 has 15 amino acids. Germline V gene data show CDR1 as MNHEY and CDR2 as SVGEGT. With 2 bases clipped from V and 5 bases from J, the junction kept 7 bases outside the gene matches.

DNA of the CDR3: TGTGCCAGCTCACGGGAGGACGGTCACACTGAAGCTTTCTTT. Its translation: CASSREDGHTEAFF. The chain combines TRBV18 with TRBJ1-1; D is unclear. The V gene's germline CDR1 is KGHSH and CDR2 LQKENI. V was pared by 4 bases and J by 3 bases, with 12 bases between. The CDR3 sequence is 14 residues long. Drawing the rest from reference TRBV18 and TRBJ1-1, the complete variable domain is NAGVMQNPRHLVRRRGQEARLRCSPMKGHSHVYWYRQLPEEGLKFMVYLQKENIIDESGMPKERFSAEFPKEGPSILRIQQVVRGDSAAYFCASSREDGHTEAFFGQGTRLTVV.

This rearrangement joins TRBV5-6 to TRBJ1-4; the D gene is possibly TRBD1 (5 bases). The CDR3 contains 16 residues. The germline gives CDR1 SGHDT, CDR2 YYEEEE. V was cut by 4 bases and J by 5 bases, with 18 bases left in between. The CDR3: CASSLINRGRNEKLFF. CDR3 DNA: TGTGCCAGCAGCCTTATCAATAGGGGTAGGAATGAAAAACTGTTTTTT.

The chain links TRBV7-7 to TRBJ2-5; tentatively, D is TRBD2 (7 bases). The ends were cut back, 6 bases at V and 1 base at J, with 15 bases in the middle. Germline V gene data show CDR1 as SSHAT and CDR2 as FNYEAQ (reference sequence). The CDR3 spans 15 residues. DNA of the CDR3: TGTGCCAGCAGTCGAATTGGGGGGGCCCAAGAGACCCAGTACTTC. This codes for CASSRIGGAQETQYF.

The rearrangement uses TRBV5-4 and TRBJ2-2; possible D gene TRBD1, 6 bases. V gave up 2 bases and J gave up 7 bases, with 9 bases separating them. The CDR3 runs to 13 residues. Germline CDR1 and CDR2: SGHNT and YYREEE (reference sequence). The CDR3 nucleotides read TGTGCCAGCAGCTTACAGGGTAACGGGGAGCTGTTTTTT. Encoded protein: CASSLQGNGELFF. Full variable domain (outside the CDR3, taken from reference TRBV5-4 and TRBJ2-2): ETGVTQSPTHLIKTRGQQVTLRCSSQSGHNTVSWYQQALGQGPQFIFQYYREEENGRGNFPPRFSGLQFPNYSSELNVNALELDDSALYLCASSLQGNGELFFGEGSRLTVL.

This chain connects TRBV5-4 to TRBJ1-5; TRBD1 agrees at 7 bases. The V gene's germline CDR1 is SGHNT and CDR2 YYREEE (reference sequence). Losses at the gene ends were 0 bases for V and 4 bases for J; bases not matched to a gene: 1. The CDR3 loop spans 14 amino acids. The CDR3 is CASSLGTGNQPQHF. In DNA form, the CDR3 reads TGTGCCAGCAGCTTGGGGACAGGTAATCAGCCCCAGCATTTT. Using reference TRBV5-4 and TRBJ1-5 for the parts outside the CDR3, the full variable domain is ETGVTQSPTHLIKTRGQQVTLRCSSQSGHNTVSWYQQALGQGPQFIFQYYREEENGRGNFPPRFSGLQFPNYSSELNVNALELDDSALYLCASSLGTGNQPQHFGDGTRLSIL.

The chain combines TRBV18 with TRBJ2-7, with D possibly being TRBD1 (5 bases). Germline V gene lookup returns CDR1 KGHSH and CDR2 LQKENI. V lost 3 bases and J 4 bases, leaving 16 bases between the germline ends. This CDR3 contains 15 residues. The CDR3 loop reads CASSPSAGQLYEQYF. DNA of the CDR3: TGTGCCAGCTCACCCAGCGCAGGGCAATTGTACGAGCAGTACTTC.

The V gene is TRBV9, the J gene TRBJ2-3, with 10 nucleotides matching TRBD2. The CDR3 length is 16 residues. Per germline, CDR1 SGDLS and CDR2 YYNGEE. V was clipped by 4 bases and J by 0 bases; unmatched bases: 5. The CDR3 reads CASSLSGGASTDTQYF. The CDR3 DNA is TGTGCCAGCAGCCTCAGCGGGGGGGCCAGCACAGATACGCAGTATTTT.

Written as DNA, the CDR3 is TGTGCCAGTAGTATAAGTGGGGGGGCGAACACCGGGGAGCTGTTTTTT. Protein sequence: CASSISGGANTGELFF. The V call is TRBV19, the J call TRBJ2-2; TRBD2 matches 7 bases. V was clipped by 2 bases and J by 0 bases; unmatched bases: 3. CDR3 size: 16 residues. Germline V gene sequence: CDR1 LNHDA, CDR2 SQIVND (reference sequence). The full variable domain, its missing parts supplied by reference TRBV19 and TRBJ2-2, is DGGITQSPKYLFRKEGQNVTLSCEQNLNHDAMYWYRQDPGQGLRLIYYSQIVNDFQKGDIAEGYSVSREKKESFPLTVTSAQKNPTAFYLCASSISGGANTGELFFGEGSRLTVL.

The rearrangement joins TRBV18 to TRBJ1-2; D unclear. The CDR3 has 14 residues. The germline CDR1 and CDR2 sequences are KGHSH and LQKENI. The germline V and J ends were trimmed by 0 bases and 4 bases, with 9 bases remaining between them. CDR3 nucleotide sequence: TGTGCCAGCTCACCACCGGAGGCAGGCTATGGCTACACCTTC. Amino acid sequence: CASSPPEAGYGYTF.

This chain links TRBV9 with TRBJ1-2, with TRBD1 as a possible D gene (6 bases). The CDR3 extends over 17 amino acids. Trimming removed 5 bases from V and 1 base from J, with 21 bases in between. Looked up from germline, CDR1 is SGDLS and CDR2 is YYNGEE. The CDR3 DNA follows: TGTGCCAGCAGTACAGGGTGGCCTTCTTTAGGTAACTATGGCTACACCTTC. This sequence encodes CASSTGWPSLGNYGYTF.

In this sample, this clone turned up a few times. The same CDR3 also results from other DNA sequences found in this sample. The J gene is TRBJ2-3, the V gene TRBV5-1; 10 bases match TRBD2. Germline V gives CDR1 SGHRS, CDR2 YFSETQ. J was trimmed by 5 bases and V by 0 bases; bases with no gene match: 6. This CDR3 comprises 16 residues. The CDR3 sequence: CASSLGAGGQGDTQYF. CDR3 in DNA: TGCGCCAGCAGCTTGGGAGCGGGGGGGCAGGGAGATACGCAGTATTTT.

This clone occurred a few times. The gene calls are TRBV12-3 or TRBV12-4 and TRBJ1-5; TRBD1 might be the D (6 bases). V lost 5 bases, J lost 4 bases, and 9 bases lay in between. This CDR3 spans 13 amino acids. Here the CDR3 DNA reads TGTGCCAGCAGTACTCAGGGGAATCAGCCCCAGCATTTT. Translating gives CASSTQGNQPQHF.

This sequence joins TRBV6-5 and TRBJ1-5; 7 nucleotides line up with TRBD1. J lost 7 bases, V lost 2 bases, and 8 bases had no gene match. The CDR3 is made up of 15 amino acids. Germline V gene data show CDR1 as MNHEY and CDR2 as SVGAGI. The CDR3 is CASSYDGQVGQPQHF. The CDR3 DNA sequence: TGTGCCAGCAGTTACGATGGACAGGTCGGACAGCCCCAGCATTTT.

V usage is TRBV2 and J usage is TRBJ1-1; the match to TRBD1 covers 9 bases. This CDR3 contains 15 residues. V lost 9 bases and J lost 1; bases outside the gene matches: 9. Per the germline V gene, CDR1 is SNHLY and CDR2 is FYNNEI. The CDR3 region is CASDRGGYSNTEAFF. In DNA, the CDR3 is TGTGCCAGTGACAGGGGGGGGTATTCGAACACTGAAGCTTTCTTT.

Details on this clone: The junction and the germline gene differ at one end; a read error may be behind it. The rearrangement uses TRBV30 and TRBJ1-2; D may be TRBD1 (5 bases). This CDR3 is 14 amino acids long. Germline V gives CDR1 GTSNPN, CDR2 SVGIG (reference sequence). CDR3 amino acids: CAWSVLVDSPGPAF. CDR3 in DNA: TGTGCCTGGAGTGTACTCGTAGACTCACCAGGGCCTGCCTTC.

The chain links TRBV7-8 to TRBJ1-5; TRBD1 matches at 9 bases. V lost 1 base to trimming and J lost 4 bases; unmatched junction nucleotides: 2. Per germline, CDR1 SGHVS and CDR2 FQNEAQ. This CDR3 spans 15 amino acids. The chain's CDR3 is CASSLGTGVNQPQHF. The CDR3 DNA follows: TGTGCCAGCAGCTTAGGGACAGGGGTTAATCAGCCCCAGCATTTT.

The V call is TRBV6-2 or TRBV6-3, the J call TRBJ1-2; 8 bases are a match to TRBD1. Germline CDR1 MNHEY, CDR2 SVGEGT. V lost 1 base and J lost 6; bases outside the gene matches: 13. The CDR3 is 17 amino acids. This CDR3 reads CASSYWTLFGQGHGYTF. CDR3 sequence (DNA): TGTGCCAGCAGTTACTGGACACTGTTCGGACAGGGCCATGGCTACACCTTC.

This clone has just one count. The genes are TRBV2 and TRBJ1-6, with unresolved D. Germline V CDR1 and CDR2: SNHLY, FYNNEI. V lost 1 base to trimming and J lost 0 bases, with 7 bases between them. The CDR3 is made up of 16 amino acids. This CDR3 reads CASSEVGSSYNSPLHF. In nucleotides, the CDR3 is TGTGCCAGCAGTGAAGTCGGGAGCTCCTATAATTCACCCCTCCACTTT.

The CDR3 region is CASSFLGGGTDTQYF. The CDR3 nucleotides are TGTGCCAGCAGCTTCCTAGGAGGGGGCACAGATACGCAGTATTTT. This chain connects TRBV7-9 to TRBJ2-3; TRBD2 is a possible D gene (6 bases). V lost 3 bases to trimming and J lost 1 base, with 11 bases between them. CDR1 SEHNR and CDR2 FQNEAQ come from the germline V gene (reference sequence). The CDR3 has 15 amino acids.

This chain links TRBV7-2 with TRBJ1-1, with D possibly matching TRBD1 (6 bases). V dropped 5 bases and J dropped 4 bases, with 11 bases sitting between them. Germline V CDR1 and CDR2: SGHTA, FQGNSA. The CDR3 has 13 residues. The CDR3 DNA is TGTGCCAGCAGCACCCGGACAGTCACTGAAGCTTTCTTT. Translating gives CASSTRTVTEAFF.

The chain joins TRBV13 to TRBJ1-2; 7 bases fit TRBD1. V was pared by 6 bases and J by 8 bases, with 6 bases of the junction left unmatched. The CDR3 totals 12 residues. From germline, CDR1 is PRHDT and CDR2 FYEKMQ (reference sequence). The CDR3 DNA follows: TGTGCCAGCAGTTCGGACAGGAGCGGCTACACCTTC. Protein: CASSSDRSGYTF.

The gene calls are TRBV20-1 and TRBJ1-5; D is unclear. The CDR3 covers 9 residues. V was clipped by 6 bases and J by 6 bases, with 3 bases between them. CDR1 and CDR2 from the germline V gene are DFQATT and SNEGSKA (reference sequence). In DNA, the CDR3 is TGCAGTGCCGGTCAGCCCCAGCATTTT. It codes for CSAGQPQHF.